A few counts support the clone carrying this T cell receptor (beta chain). The antigen remains undetermined. Enrollment shut out patients with autoimmune disease history or systemic immunosuppression. The entry originates in a study of OX40 agonist ivuxolimab in advanced cancers. Study context: Treatment of patients was with ivuxolimab, an agonistic anti-OX40 (CD134) antibody. Patients with prior anti-PD-1, anti-PD-L1 or anti-CTLA-4 therapy were eligible; approximately 40% had some. Study findings and constraints: In general, CD8+ T cells held more expanded clones than CD4+ did, on average.

Method: immunoSEQ multiplex PCR; TCRdb's copy keeps in-frame clones and lacks some. The sample holds around 81,000 clones; around 84% are singletons and the top ten take 6% to 8%. The CDR3 consists of 13 residues. The sample here was CD4+ or CD8+ T cells sorted from blood, taken in a trial of the OX40 agonist ivuxolimab. The sequence came from an adult with an advanced solid tumor such as melanoma, head and neck, liver or kidney cancer. The chain employs TRBV12-2 and TRBJ2-1; the listed D gene, TRBD1, was not tested against the DNA. TRBV12-2 is deemed a pseudogene. CDR3 sequence reads: CASRRQETKEQFF. The CDR3 nucleotides are TGTGCAAGTCGACGACAGGAGACCAAAGAGCAGTTCTTC.